These 24 T cell receptor beta chains were sequenced from one sample in a study of cytomegalovirus exposure and HLA in healthy donors (TCRdb year 2017). The library was made by the immunoSEQ multiplex PCR assay. For the multiplex PCR, a mixture combining 60 forward primers for TCR Vbeta segments and 13 reverse primers for TCR Jbeta segments was used. TCRdb re-hosts the immuneACCESS table, in-frame sequences only. Its copies lack some clones; in the studies checked, an unresolved V gene accounts for under half of them, and the cause for the rest is not known. The sample table shows about 170,000 clones, and 82% are seen once. 0.95% to 1% of the sample lies in the top ten. The sequencing sample was made of PBMCs. These receptors all come from a girl aged 2-10 years in good health and CMV-seropositive.

The J gene is TRBJ2-7, the V gene TRBV2; TRBD1 matches at 8 bases. The V gene end was trimmed by 6 bases and the J gene end by 9 bases; junction bases not matched to a gene: 7. There are 12 residues in the CDR3. Germline CDR1 and CDR2: SNHLY and FYNNEI. The CDR3 DNA sequence: TGTGCCAGCAGACTGGGGACAGGCAGGCAGTACTTC. This sequence encodes CASRLGTGRQYF.

This rearrangement joins TRBV4-1 to TRBJ1-1; D ambiguous. This CDR3 has 15 residues. With 4 bases removed from V and 0 bases from J, the gap between germline ends came to 12 bases. Per the germline V gene, CDR1 is MGHRA and CDR2 is YSYEKL. CDR3 in DNA: TGCGCCAGCAGCCCCCGCGGTCCCGTGAACACTGAAGCTTTCTTT. It translates to CASSPRGPVNTEAFF.

The chain's CDR3 is CASSLPTNRGPATGANVLTF. Written as DNA, the CDR3 is TGTGCCAGCAGCCTACCAACCAACAGGGGCCCGGCCACCGGGGCCAACGTCCTGACTTTC. This chain uses TRBV28 with TRBJ2-6; 7 nucleotides line up with TRBD1. Trimming cost V 6 bases and J 4 bases; bases outside gene matches: 21. Germline assignment: CDR1 MDHEN and CDR2 SYDVKM. This CDR3 contains 20 residues. The complete variable domain, with remaining parts taken from reference TRBV28 and TRBJ2-6, reads DVKVTQSSRYLVKRTGEKVFLECVQDMDHENMFWYRQDPGLGLRLIYFSYDVKMKEKGDIPEGYSVSREKKERFSLILESASTNQTSMYLCASSLPTNRGPATGANVLTFGAGSRLTVL.

This clone was seen a handful of times. The chain recombines TRBV19 with TRBJ2-7; no definite D call. The CDR3 runs to 15 residues. The V end lost 5 bases, the J end lost 3 bases, and 17 bases lay between the germline ends. Per germline, CDR1 LNHDA and CDR2 SQIVND (reference sequence). The CDR3 coding sequence is TGTGCCAGTAGTGCCGACTCTCGGCACAACTACGAGCAGTACTTC. Protein product: CASSADSRHNYEQYF.

The chain carries TRBV5-1 and TRBJ2-1, with a tentative D call TRBD2 (5 bases). Germline-derived CDR1 and CDR2 are SGHRS and YFSETQ. The CDR3 contains 14 residues. Trimming pared 3 bases from V and 9 bases from J, leaving 16 bases between. The CDR3 here is CASSSPYGSPEQFF. The CDR3 DNA reads as TGCGCCAGCAGCTCCCCATATGGGAGCCCTGAGCAGTTCTTC.

This chain joins TRBV5-4 and TRBJ2-7, with D possibly matching TRBD2 (6 bases). V was trimmed by 4 bases and J by 7 bases, leaving 18 bases between them. Germline CDR1 and CDR2: SGHNT and YYREEE (reference sequence). This CDR3 is 14 amino acids long. The CDR3 is CASSPMGGDGEQYF. The DNA for the CDR3 is TGTGCCAGCAGCCCCATGGGGGGAGATGGGGAGCAGTACTTC.

This clone was counted a few times. The rearrangement uses TRBV5-1 and TRBJ2-5; 14 bases agree with TRBD2. Germline V gene data show CDR1 as SGHRS and CDR2 as YFSETQ. J gave up 1 base and V 0 bases, and 5 bases lay outside the gene matches. The CDR3 spans 18 residues. CDR3 sequence reads: CASSLGGLAGGGQETQYF. Written as DNA, the CDR3 is TGCGCCAGCAGCTTGGGAGGACTAGCGGGAGGAGGCCAAGAGACCCAGTACTTC.

The chain joins TRBV28 to TRBJ1-2; TRBD1 matches at 8 bases. From germline, CDR1 is MDHEN and CDR2 SYDVKM. The CDR3 consists of 13 residues. V shed 7 bases and J 7 bases; nucleotides not matched to a gene: 8. The CDR3 DNA sequence: TGTGCCAGCAACAAACAGGGGGTTGGTGGCTACACCTTC. Translation gives CASNKQGVGGYTF.

V usage is TRBV21-1 and J usage is TRBJ1-5; the listed D gene, TRBD1, was not tested against the DNA. TRBV21-1 is recorded as a pseudogene. The CDR3 covers 17 residues. The chain's CDR3 is CASSKAWALVSNQPQHF. The CDR3 bases are TGTGCCAGCAGCAAAGCGTGGGCTCTGGTAAGCAATCAGCCCCAGCATTTT.

The V and J genes are TRBV23-1 and TRBJ2-7, with TRBD1 matching 9 bases. TRBV23-1 is noted as an ORF with a role that remains uncertain. The CDR3 has 21 residues. The trim removed 0 bases at V and 4 bases at J, leaving 22 bases unmatched. The chain's CDR3 is CASSQSIWRDRVPFPLYEQYF. The CDR3 DNA reads TGCGCCAGCAGTCAATCGATATGGCGGGACAGGGTTCCCTTCCCGCTATACGAGCAGTACTTC.

The chain links TRBV7-3 to TRBJ2-2, with TRBD1 matching 10 bases. V dropped 5 bases and J dropped 3; count of bases not matched to a gene: 6. The CDR3 has 16 residues. Per germline, CDR1 SGHTA and CDR2 FQGTGA. The CDR3 protein is CASSPGTGAYTGELFF. The CDR3 DNA sequence: TGTGCCAGCAGCCCAGGGACAGGGGCTTACACCGGGGAGCTGTTTTTT.

The chain employs TRBV4-2 and TRBJ2-5; the match to TRBD2 covers 11 bases. J lost 1 base, V lost 3 bases, and 4 bases had no gene match. The CDR3 loop spans 16 amino acids. In germline, CDR1 is LGHNA, CDR2 YNFKEQ. The CDR3 coding sequence is TGTGCCAGCAGCCAGTGGGGACTAGCGGCCCAAGAGACCCAGTACTTC. Its translation: CASSQWGLAAQETQYF.

This chain uses TRBV27 with TRBJ2-7; TRBD1 matches 7 bases. Losses at the gene ends were 5 bases for V and 1 base for J; bases not matched to a gene: 8. This CDR3 is built from 15 residues. CDR1 MNHEY and CDR2 SMNVEV come from the germline V gene (reference sequence). The CDR3 region has the DNA TGTGCCAGCAGTCCCGCGACAGGGTTGTCCTACGAGCAGTACTTC. This gives the protein CASSPATGLSYEQYF.

The chain links TRBV9 to TRBJ2-1, with a weak D call TRBD2 (6 bases). Trimming cost V 3 bases and J 6 bases, with 10 bases left between them. The CDR3 sequence is 13 residues long. Germline V gene lookup returns CDR1 SGDLS and CDR2 YYNGEE. CDR3 nucleotide sequence: TGTGCCAGCAGCGGCCGGAGGGCCAATGAGCAGTTCTTC. As protein: CASSGRRANEQFF.

The rearrangement uses TRBV28 and TRBJ1-2; D is unresolved. The V and J ends lost 1 base and 8 bases respectively, with 8 bases between them. Looked up from germline, CDR1 is MDHEN and CDR2 is SYDVKM. The CDR3 has 12 amino acids. Here the CDR3 DNA reads TGTGCCAGCAGTTTATTGGGCTACGGCTACACCTTC. Translation: CASSLLGYGYTF.

The chain carries TRBV28 and TRBJ1-2; 11 nucleotides agree with TRBD1. CDR3 length equals 14 residues. Germline CDR1 MDHEN, CDR2 SYDVKM. V lost 6 bases to trimming and J lost 7 bases; unmatched junction nucleotides: 7. Here the CDR3 DNA reads TGTGCCAGCAGCACACGGACAGGGGGCCGTGGCTACACCTTC. Translating it yields CASSTRTGGRGYTF.

J is TRBJ2-3 and V is TRBV5-1; 10 bases fit TRBD2. J was trimmed by 11 bases and V by 1 base; bases with no gene match: 13. Per the germline V gene, CDR1 is SGHRS and CDR2 is YFSETQ. CDR3 length equals 16 residues. The CDR3: CASSLNPSGSLHEQYF. For the CDR3, the DNA is TGCGCCAGCAGCTTGAATCCTAGCGGGAGTCTCCATGAGCAGTATTTT.

The V call is TRBV5-6, the J call TRBJ2-5; a weak D match, TRBD1 (5 bases). V shed 0 bases and J shed 5 bases, with 11 bases lying between them. CDR3 length: 14 amino acids. Germline CDR1 SGHDT, CDR2 YYEEEE. The CDR3 spells CASSLVGVGETQYF. The CDR3 DNA follows: TGTGCCAGCAGCTTGGTAGGGGTTGGGGAGACCCAGTACTTC.

The rearrangement joins TRBV27 to TRBJ1-2, with TRBD1 matching 7 bases. The germline V gene has CDR1 MNHEY and CDR2 SMNVEV (reference sequence). Germline trimming cut 1 base from V and 5 bases from J; bases unmatched to any gene: 7. The CDR3 is 15 amino acids. The CDR3 DNA is TGTGCCAGCAGTTTATTTCGGACAGGAAGGTATGGCTACACCTTC. This encodes CASSLFRTGRYGYTF.

This clone has a handful of counts. The chain employs TRBV2 and TRBJ2-1; 10 positions match TRBD2. V shed 4 bases and J 9 bases; nucleotides not matched to a gene: 9. Germline V gene sequence: CDR1 SNHLY, CDR2 FYNNEI. The CDR3 loop spans 15 amino acids. The CDR3 sequence is CASSALAGGPSEQFF. DNA for the CDR3: TGTGCCAGCAGTGCTTTAGCGGGGGGTCCCAGTGAGCAGTTCTTC.

The rearrangement uses TRBV27 and TRBJ2-3; 7 positions match TRBD2. CDR1 and CDR2 from the germline V gene are MNHEY and SMNVEV (reference sequence). This CDR3 is built from 15 residues. The V gene end was trimmed by 2 bases and the J gene end by 4 bases; junction bases not matched to a gene: 6. The CDR3 sequence: CASSLAGAMADTQYF. CDR3 DNA sequence: TGTGCCAGCAGTTTAGCGGGAGCAATGGCAGATACGCAGTATTTT.

This chain links TRBV27 with TRBJ2-3; perhaps TRBD2 as D (5 bases). Germline V gene data show CDR1 as MNHEY and CDR2 as SMNVEV (reference sequence). Trimming removed 6 bases at V and 0 bases at J, with 13 bases between. CDR3 length: 15 amino acids. CDR3 DNA: TGTGCCAGCAGCCCCCGGGGAGTCAGCACAGATACGCAGTATTTT. Its protein is CASSPRGVSTDTQYF.

The rearrangement joins TRBV5-1 to TRBJ2-3; 12 bases align to TRBD2. The germline CDR1 and CDR2 sequences are SGHRS and YFSETQ. V lost 4 bases, J lost 4 bases, and 7 bases stayed unmatched. This CDR3 is 16 amino acids long. CDR3: CASSLLTSGSSDTQYF. The DNA for the CDR3 is TGCGCCAGCAGCCTACTGACTAGCGGGAGCTCAGATACGCAGTATTTT.

This chain joins TRBV25-1 and TRBJ2-3; TRBD1 matches 7 bases. The CDR3 spans 14 residues. V shed 3 bases and J 10 bases; nucleotides not matched to a gene: 10. Germline V gene sequence: CDR1 MGHDK, CDR2 SYGVNS. CDR3 DNA: TGTGCCAGCAGTGACTACACTAGACAGGGTGCGCAGTATTTT. Residues: CASSDYTRQGAQYF.